This T cell receptor beta chain was recorded in a study of T-cell memory formation after mild COVID-19 (dated by TCRdb to the early 2020s). Study-wide context: Most TCR sequence clusters were specific to one of the two donors. T-cell clones expanding and contracting after mild COVID-19 in a couple of donors were tracked by longitudinal TCRalpha and TCRbeta repertoire sequencing. The cohort was made up of two young adult volunteers, one female and one male, who were previously healthy. Study-wide conclusions, independent of this receptor: From day 15 to 85, contracting clones showed balanced CD4/CD8 phenotypes, whereas a second wave of clones that expanded from day 15 to 37 leaned towards CD4+. Contracting CD4+ clones were found mainly in CM and EM memory subsets, while CD8+ clones were enriched in EMRA. SARS-CoV-2 specificity of the second-wave clones peaking on day 37 was not confirmed. Only two mild cases were covered in the study, and larger cohorts including severe cases with pre-infection samples were considered necessary. Some responding clones were detected in pre-infection memory, suggesting pre-existing cross-reactive memory T cells joined the SARS-CoV-2 response.

Sequencer: Illumina NovaSeq 6000. Using 5'RACE with constant-segment primers, TCRalpha and TCRbeta cDNA libraries were constructed, with sample barcodes and unique molecular identifiers added in the process. Trizol reagent was used to extract RNA from every sample. Libraries were amplified in two PCR steps, with a second sample barcode and Illumina TruSeq adapters added in the second step. The libraries were sequenced on an Illumina NovaSeq using 2 x 150 bp paired-end reads. Per the original workflow: The reads were demultiplexed and collapsed into UMI-guided consensus sequences using migec v1.2.7. With mixcr v2.1.11, UMI consensuses were aligned to TRA and TRB V and J templates and assembled into clonotypes. Expanded or contracted clonotypes were those called significant by both edgeR and NoisET, with noise models trained on biological replicates. edgeR calls used a false discovery rate-adjusted p below 0.01 and a log2 fold-change threshold of 1. PCA with hierarchical clustering of max-normalized trajectories of the 1000 most abundant clonotypes was used as exploratory dynamics analysis. Separately sequenced CD4+ and CD8+ repertoires were used to assign the CD4 or CD8 phenotype of responding clones. TCRdb cleaned the public reads at Q25 with fastp, built clones with MiXCR and kept in-frame beta chains. One record per CDR3 amino acid sequence lists the most common genes and DNA. What appears here as the V and J calls and clone size reflects TCRdb's work, not the paper's. The sample contains 190,000 or so distinct CDR3 sequences, 8% to 11% of them found a single time. The top ten clones comprise 3% of the sample.

In regard to this clonotype: No cognate antigen has been identified for it. It has no much larger one-base neighbor in the sample; base qualities were not kept.

For this chain, trimming is 4 bases at the V end and 5 bases at the J end, and the number of junction bases without a gene match is 9. The germline V gene sets CDR1 to SGHAT and CDR2 to FQNNGV. The CDR3 holds 16 amino acids from the cysteine to the phenylalanine. Of the read, only the CDR3 DNA is kept; its 48 bases are in frame from base 1. PBMCs were isolated by Ficoll-Paque density gradient centrifugation. Material: PBMCs or a T cell subset sorted from them (not recorded which). The chain is encoded by TRBV11-2 joined to TRBJ2-1, with TRBD2 matching 9 junction bases. This receptor was identified in a man between 18 and 35 years old who had mild COVID-19 (a few samples of this study predate the infection). The sample titles of this study are shuffled in the database, so cell type and time point are left out; the donor was told from shared clones. The DNA sequence is TGTGCCAGCAGCTCTCTAGCGGGGACGATCAACAATGAGCAGTTCTTC. Translation gives CASSSLAGTINNEQFF.